This TCR beta chain was identified during a study of blood T cell repertoires in COVID-19. About the study: T cells, B-cell-depleted T cells, or PBMCs provided the cDNA or gDNA that served as material.

With 3 bases clipped from V and 0 bases from J, the junction kept 7 bases outside the gene matches. Germline V gene lookup returns CDR1 MNHEY and CDR2 SMNVEV (reference sequence). The CDR3 totals 16 residues. This table comes from immunoSEQ multiplex PCR, and its TCRdb copy is limited to in-frame clones, with some not included. The data contain around 79,000 clones, approximately 80% of them singletons. The sequence was collected from a woman aged 60-75 years with acute or convalescent COVID-19. This chain links TRBV27 with TRBJ1-2, with 7 bases fitting TRBD1. The sample comprised peripheral blood. The DNA of the CDR3 is TGTGCCAGCAGTTTGCTCGGGACAGACGCTAACTATGGCTACACCTTC. Translation gives CASSLLGTDANYGYTF.